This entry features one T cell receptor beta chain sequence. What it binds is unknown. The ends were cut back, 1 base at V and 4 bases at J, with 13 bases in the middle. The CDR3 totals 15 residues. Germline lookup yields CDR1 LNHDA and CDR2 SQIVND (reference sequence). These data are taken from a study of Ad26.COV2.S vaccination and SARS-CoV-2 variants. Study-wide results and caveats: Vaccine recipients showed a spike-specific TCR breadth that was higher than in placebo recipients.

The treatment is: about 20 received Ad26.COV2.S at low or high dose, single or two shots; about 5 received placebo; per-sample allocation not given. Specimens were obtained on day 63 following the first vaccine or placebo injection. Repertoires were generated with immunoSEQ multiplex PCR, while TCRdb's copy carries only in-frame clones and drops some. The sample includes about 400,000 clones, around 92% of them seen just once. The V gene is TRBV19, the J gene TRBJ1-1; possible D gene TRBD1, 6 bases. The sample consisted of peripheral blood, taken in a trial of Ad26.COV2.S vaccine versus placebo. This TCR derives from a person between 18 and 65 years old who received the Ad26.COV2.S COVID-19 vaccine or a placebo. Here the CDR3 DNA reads TGTGCCAGTAGTATAGTAGCGGGGGCTCTCACTGAAGCTTTCTTT. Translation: CASSIVAGALTEAFF.